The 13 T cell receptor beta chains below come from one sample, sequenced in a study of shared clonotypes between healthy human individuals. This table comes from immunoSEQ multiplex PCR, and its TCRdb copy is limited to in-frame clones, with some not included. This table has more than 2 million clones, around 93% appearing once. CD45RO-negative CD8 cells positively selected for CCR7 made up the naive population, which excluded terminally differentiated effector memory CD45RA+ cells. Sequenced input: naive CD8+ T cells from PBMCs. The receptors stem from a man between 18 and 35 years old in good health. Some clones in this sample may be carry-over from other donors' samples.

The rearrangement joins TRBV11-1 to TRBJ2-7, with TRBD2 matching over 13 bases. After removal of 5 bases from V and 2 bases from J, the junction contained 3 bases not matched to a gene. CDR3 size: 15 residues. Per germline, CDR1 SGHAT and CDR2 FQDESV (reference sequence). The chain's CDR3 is CASSAGTSGTYEQYF. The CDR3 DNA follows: TGTGCCAGCAGCGCCGGGACTAGCGGGACCTACGAGCAGTACTTC.

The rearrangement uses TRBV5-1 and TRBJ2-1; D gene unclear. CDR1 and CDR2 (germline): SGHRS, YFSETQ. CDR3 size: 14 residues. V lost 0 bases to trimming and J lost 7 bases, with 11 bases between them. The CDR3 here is CASSLAVRANEQFF. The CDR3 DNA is TGCGCCAGCAGCTTGGCAGTAAGAGCAAATGAGCAGTTCTTC.

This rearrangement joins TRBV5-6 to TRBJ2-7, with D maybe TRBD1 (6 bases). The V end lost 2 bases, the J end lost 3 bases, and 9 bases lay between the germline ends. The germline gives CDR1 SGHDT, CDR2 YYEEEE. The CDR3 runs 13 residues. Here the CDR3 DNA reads TGTGCCAGCAGCTTCCAGGGGATCTACGAGCAGTACTTC. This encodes CASSFQGIYEQYF.

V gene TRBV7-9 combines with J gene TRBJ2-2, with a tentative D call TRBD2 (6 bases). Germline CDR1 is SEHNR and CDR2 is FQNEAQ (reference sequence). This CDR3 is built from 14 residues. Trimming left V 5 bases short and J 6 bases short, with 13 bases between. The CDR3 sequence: CASSPTSYPGELFF. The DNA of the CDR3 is TGTGCCAGCAGCCCGACTAGTTATCCCGGGGAGCTGTTTTTT.

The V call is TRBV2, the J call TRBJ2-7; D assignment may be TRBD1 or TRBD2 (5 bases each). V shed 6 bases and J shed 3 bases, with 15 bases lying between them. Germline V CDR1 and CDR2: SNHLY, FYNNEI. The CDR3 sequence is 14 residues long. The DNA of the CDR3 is TGTGCCAGCAGAGAGAGGGGTCAGGACTACGAGCAGTACTTC. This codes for CASRERGQDYEQYF.

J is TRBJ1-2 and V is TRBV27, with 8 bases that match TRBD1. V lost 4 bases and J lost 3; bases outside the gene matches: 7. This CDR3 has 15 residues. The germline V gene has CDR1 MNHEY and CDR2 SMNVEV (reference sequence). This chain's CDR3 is CASSSSTGAHYGYTF. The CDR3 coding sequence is TGTGCCAGCAGTTCCTCGACAGGGGCACACTATGGCTACACCTTC.

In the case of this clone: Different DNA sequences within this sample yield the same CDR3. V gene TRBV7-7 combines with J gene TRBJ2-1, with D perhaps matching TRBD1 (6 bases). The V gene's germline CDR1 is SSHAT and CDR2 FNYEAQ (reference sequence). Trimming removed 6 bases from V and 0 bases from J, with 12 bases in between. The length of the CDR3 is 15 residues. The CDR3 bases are TGTGCCAGCAGTCCAGGGGCGGGCTCCTACAATGAGCAGTTCTTC. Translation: CASSPGAGSYNEQFF.

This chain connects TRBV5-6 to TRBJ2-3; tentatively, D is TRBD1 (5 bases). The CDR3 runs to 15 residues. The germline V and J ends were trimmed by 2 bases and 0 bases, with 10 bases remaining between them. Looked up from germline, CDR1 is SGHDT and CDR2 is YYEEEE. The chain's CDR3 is CASSLQVGSTDTQYF. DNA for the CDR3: TGTGCCAGCAGCTTACAGGTTGGGAGCACAGATACGCAGTATTTT.

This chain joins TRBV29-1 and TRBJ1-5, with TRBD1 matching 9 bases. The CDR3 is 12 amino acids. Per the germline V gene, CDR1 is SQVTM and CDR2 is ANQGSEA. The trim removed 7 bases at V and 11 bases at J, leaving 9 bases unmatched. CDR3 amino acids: CSAIPGQGTQHF. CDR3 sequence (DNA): TGCAGCGCCATCCCAGGACAGGGGACCCAGCATTTT. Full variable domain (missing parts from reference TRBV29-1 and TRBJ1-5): SAVISQKPSRDICQRGTSLTIQCQVDSQVTMMFWYRQQPGQSLTLIATANQGSEATYESGFVIDKFPISRPNLTFSTLTVSNMSPEDSSIYLCSAIPGQGTQHFGDGTRLSIL.

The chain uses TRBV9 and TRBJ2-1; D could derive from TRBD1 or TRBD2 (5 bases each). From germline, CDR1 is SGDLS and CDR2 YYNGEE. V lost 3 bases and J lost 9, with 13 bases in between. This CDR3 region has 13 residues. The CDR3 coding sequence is TGTGCCAGCAGCGGGGGCAGCCGGGGTGAGCAGTTCTTC. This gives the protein CASSGGSRGEQFF.

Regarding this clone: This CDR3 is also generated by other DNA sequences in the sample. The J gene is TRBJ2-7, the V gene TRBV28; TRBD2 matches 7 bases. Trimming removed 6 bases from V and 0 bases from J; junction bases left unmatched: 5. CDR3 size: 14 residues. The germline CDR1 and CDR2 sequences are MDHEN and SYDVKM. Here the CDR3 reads CASSLSGRSYEQYF. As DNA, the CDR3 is TGTGCCAGCAGCCTTAGCGGGCGCTCCTACGAGCAGTACTTC.

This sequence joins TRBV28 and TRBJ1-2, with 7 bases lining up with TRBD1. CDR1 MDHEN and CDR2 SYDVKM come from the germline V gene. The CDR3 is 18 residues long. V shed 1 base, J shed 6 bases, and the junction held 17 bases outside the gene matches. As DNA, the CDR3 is TGTGCCAGCAGTTTATCTAGCCCCTGGGACAGTCTTCAGCATGGCTACACCTTC. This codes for CASSLSSPWDSLQHGYTF.

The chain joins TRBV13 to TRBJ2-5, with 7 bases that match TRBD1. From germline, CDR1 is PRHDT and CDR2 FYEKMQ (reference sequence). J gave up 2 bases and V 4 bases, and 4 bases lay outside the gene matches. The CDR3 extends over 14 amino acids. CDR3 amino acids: CASSSRQGQETQYF. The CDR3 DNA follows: TGTGCCAGCAGCTCGAGACAGGGTCAAGAGACCCAGTACTTC.